This T cell receptor (beta chain) was profiled in a study of T cells after yellow fever vaccination. Only a few counts were recorded for this clonotype. Regarding the study as a whole: Almost every vaccine-responding clonotype was undetectable in sorted memory subsets on day 0. Post-booster repertoires contained most primary-vaccination clones again (about 95% CD4, roughly 90% CD8).

TCRdb re-analysed the 5' RACE reads in MiXCR, keeping a single row per CDR3 protein. This sample has 9,500 to 15,000 distinct CDR3 sequences, with under 6.5% found just once. This CDR3 contains 14 residues. The V gene's germline CDR1 is SGHAT and CDR2 FQNNGV. Deletions cut 2 bases from V and 0 bases from J, with 7 bases between. The chain uses TRBV11-2 and TRBJ1-1; no clear D. Sample: PBMCs, either bulk or a sorted T-cell subset (CD4+, CD8+, memory, or dextramer-sorted; not recorded which), taken on the day of the yellow fever booster vaccination. The receptor was isolated from a man aged 25-45 years who received the YFV17D yellow fever vaccine. This CDR3 is CASSLNPMNTEAFF. The CDR3 bases are TGTGCCAGCAGCTTAAACCCCATGAACACTGAAGCTTTCTTT. Complete variable domain (other parts from reference TRBV11-2 and TRBJ1-1): EAGVAQSPRYKIIEKRQSVAFWCNPISGHATLYWYQQILGQGPKLLIQFQNNGVVDDSQLPKDRFSAERLKGVDSTLKIQPAKLEDSAVYLCASSLNPMNTEAFFGQGTRLTVV.